Sequencing of this TCR beta chain was carried out in a study of blood T cells in healthy people across ages. Per-sample yields of isolated PBMCs were at least 6 million. There were at least 6 micrograms of total RNA extracted from every sample. Study results and caveats: With age, beta diversity per million T cells declined roughly linearly, significantly by approximately 41.

The length of the CDR3 is 17 residues. V lost 1 base to trimming and J lost 5 bases; unmatched junction nucleotides: 9. Per the germline V gene, CDR1 is LGHNA and CDR2 is YNFKEQ. Together with a sample-barcoded 5' primer, a J-beta primer mix was included in a second PCR lasting about 7 to 11 cycles. Each CDR3 protein is one row after TCRdb ran MiXCR on the 5' RACE reads. The sample includes approximately 760,000 distinct CDR3 sequences, 25% seen only once; the top ten take around 9.2%. This clonotype was seen only a few times. Its antigen is as yet unknown. The sample also formed part of further work on T cells of mothers and their children. That paper adds: The donor cohort consisted of three healthy Caucasian mothers and their six children.

The source material was blood. This clonotype was obtained from a boy younger than 18 in good health. J is TRBJ2-1 and V is TRBV4-2, with TRBD2 matching 9 bases. This chain's CDR3 is CASSQVGLAGSDNEQFF. CDR3 in DNA: TGTGCCAGCAGCCAAGTCGGGCTAGCGGGGAGTGACAATGAGCAGTTCTTC.